The 27 T cell receptor beta chains presented below share a single source sample, sequenced in a study of human T cells and chemical hapten exposure (dated by TCRdb to the early 2020s). Libraries were prepared through RACE. Sequenced on a NextSeq 500. TCRdb's own reprocessing of the public reads used fastp at Q25 and MiXCR and kept productive beta chains. Records with the same CDR3 protein are collapsed into one entry carrying the most frequent genes and DNA. Across this sample there are approximately 370,000 distinct CDR3 sequences, with 5% to 6.5% seen only once. The ten largest clones capture under 9.5% of the sample. The time point label of this sample denotes: pre-sensitization, week 0. Explained via the paper, the treatment or condition label denotes: therapeutic diphenylcyclopropenone sensitization with weekly scalp DPC. Specimen: whole blood, collected in connection with sensitization to the hapten diphenylcyclopropenone (DPC). Receptors were obtained from a woman younger than 30 with alopecia areata. Some clones in this sample may be carry-over from other donors' samples.

The sample holds a few counts of this clonotype. The V call is TRBV5-1, the J call TRBJ2-7, with 9 positions matching TRBD1. CDR3 size: 19 residues. Germline V gene data show CDR1 as SGHRS and CDR2 as YFSETQ. With 4 bases clipped from V and 0 bases from J, the junction kept 17 bases outside the gene matches. The CDR3 nucleotides read TGCGCCAGCAGCCGAAGACAGGGGGTTCCCGCGTGGTCCTCCTACGAGCAGTACTTC. It is translated as CASSRRQGVPAWSSYEQYF.

This clonotype was counted many times. This rearrangement joins TRBV5-1 to TRBJ2-7; D unresolved. Trimming removed 0 bases from V and 5 bases from J, with 9 bases in between. Germline loops: CDR1 SGHRS, CDR2 YFSETQ. The CDR3 contains 13 residues. The CDR3 loop reads CASSLDPGHEQYF. As DNA, the CDR3 is TGCGCCAGCAGCTTGGACCCGGGCCACGAGCAGTACTTC.

This clonotype occurred many times. The rearrangement joins TRBV13 to TRBJ2-1; 7 nucleotides agree with TRBD2. The V and J ends lost 5 bases and 8 bases, in that order; junction bases with no gene match: 9. Looked up from germline, CDR1 is PRHDT and CDR2 is FYEKMQ (reference sequence). The CDR3 length is 14 residues. This CDR3 reads CASSRTRPSHEQFF. The DNA of the CDR3 is TGTGCCAGCAGCCGGACTAGACCCTCACATGAGCAGTTCTTC.

This clonotype was seen only a few times. The genes are TRBV6-2 or TRBV6-3 and TRBJ1-4, with a possible D match to TRBD1 (5 bases). The CDR3 loop spans 14 amino acids. CDR1 is MNHEY, CDR2 SVGEGT, per germline. With 7 bases removed from V and 6 bases from J, the gap between germline ends came to 15 bases. Here the CDR3 DNA reads TGTGCCAGCACTCCCTGGGGACGTGATGAAAAACTGTTTTTT. Translated: CASTPWGRDEKLFF.

This sequence joins TRBV20-1 and TRBJ1-3; weak D call: TRBD1 (6 bases). The germline V and J ends were trimmed by 8 bases and 2 bases, with 25 bases remaining between them. CDR1 is DFQATT and CDR2 is SNEGSKA in the germline V gene (reference sequence). This CDR3 is 17 amino acids long. The CDR3 DNA follows: TGCAGTTCGGATCACAGGGTAAAGGGAAAGGCTGGAAACACCATATATTTT. Its translation: CSSDHRVKGKAGNTIYF.

In its sample, this clonotype was seen many times. The chain recombines TRBV12-3 or TRBV12-4 with TRBJ1-5, with a weak D call TRBD1 (5 bases). V lost 2 bases to trimming and J lost 11 bases, with 19 bases between them. This CDR3 region has 15 residues. CDR3 amino acids: CASSLRRGEIGTQHF. The CDR3 region has the DNA TGTGCCAGCAGTTTAAGGCGAGGGGAAATAGGGACCCAGCATTTT.

This clonotype was found a few times. CDR3 sequence (DNA): TGTGCCAGCAGGGCTACCGGGACAGAACTTGAAAAACTGTTTTTT. It yields the protein CASRATGTELEKLFF. The chain carries TRBV2 and TRBJ1-4; 7 nucleotides line up with TRBD1. The CDR3 spans 15 residues. In germline, CDR1 is SNHLY, CDR2 FYNNEI. The junction had 11 bases not matched to a gene; V was cut back by 6 bases and J by 7 bases.

This clonotype was counted between two and nine times. The V and J genes are TRBV3-1 and TRBJ1-2; a weak D match, TRBD1 (6 bases). V dropped 2 bases and J dropped 4 bases, with 11 bases sitting between them. This CDR3 spans 14 amino acids. The germline CDR1 and CDR2 sequences are LGHDT and YNNKEL (reference sequence). Here the CDR3 reads CASSQSQGIYGYTF. Here the CDR3 DNA reads TGTGCCAGCAGCCAATCACAGGGAATCTATGGCTACACCTTC.

This clonotype was found a few times. The V and J genes are TRBV5-6 and TRBJ1-2, with 7 bases aligning to TRBD1. V gave up 4 bases and J gave up 8 bases; unmatched junction bases: 8. Germline assignment: CDR1 SGHDT and CDR2 YYEEEE. This CDR3 has 13 residues. The CDR3 loop reads CASSRGTEGGYTF. Written as DNA, the CDR3 is TGTGCCAGCAGCCGGGGGACAGAGGGCGGCTACACCTTC.

At least ten counts were recorded for this clonotype. V is TRBV6-2 or TRBV6-3 and J is TRBJ2-1; 8 bases are shared with TRBD2. Germline V gene sequence: CDR1 MNHEY, CDR2 SVGEGT. The trim removed 3 bases at V and 6 bases at J, leaving 10 bases unmatched. This CDR3 has 16 amino acids. CDR3 in amino acids: CASSYESGGAPNEQFF. CDR3 in DNA: TGTGCCAGCAGTTATGAGTCGGGGGGGGCTCCCAATGAGCAGTTCTTC.

V is TRBV5-1 and J is TRBJ2-3; D not certain. This CDR3 has 14 residues. V dropped 7 bases and J dropped 0 bases, with 12 bases sitting between them. Germline V lookup: CDR1 SGHRS, CDR2 YFSETQ. The CDR3 coding sequence is TGCGCCAGCTCTGGTCCTTCTAGCACAGATACGCAGTATTTT. Translating it yields CASSGPSSTDTQYF. Using reference TRBV5-1 and TRBJ2-3 for the parts outside the CDR3, the full variable domain is KAGVTQTPRYLIKTRGQQVTLSCSPISGHRSVSWYQQTPGQGLQFLFEYFSETQRNKGNFPGRFSGRQFSNSRSEMNVSTLELGDSALYLCASSGPSSTDTQYFGPGTRLTVL.

Only a few counts were recorded for this clonotype. The chain links TRBV29-1 to TRBJ2-3, with D possibly being TRBD1 (5 bases). CDR3 length equals 14 residues. Trimming shortened V by 6 bases and J by 5 bases, and 18 bases separated the two germline ends. Germline CDR1 is SQVTM and CDR2 is ANQGSEA. The CDR3 sequence: CSVTRPNRGDTQYF. The DNA for the CDR3 is TGCAGCGTCACAAGACCTAATAGGGGAGATACGCAGTATTTT.

The chain uses TRBV6-2 or TRBV6-3 and TRBJ1-4; D perhaps matches TRBD1 (6 bases). There are 13 residues in the CDR3. Between the trimmed V and J ends, which lost 7 bases and 7 bases, there was a span of 13 bases. The germline CDR1 and CDR2 sequences are MNHEY and SVGEGT. CDR3 sequence (DNA): TGTGCCAGCACCACCGGGACAAGTGAAAAACTGTTTTTT. This sequence encodes CASTTGTSEKLFF.

This clonotype was recorded many times. The CDR3 protein is CASMRGGLNSPLHF. CDR3 DNA sequence: TGTGCCAGCATGCGGGGCGGACTGAATTCACCCCTCCACTTT. The genes are TRBV28 and TRBJ1-6; D might be TRBD1 (5 bases). The CDR3 runs 14 residues. Germline CDR1 and CDR2: MDHEN and SYDVKM. V lost 7 bases to trimming and J lost 7 bases, with 14 bases between them.

V usage is TRBV16 and J usage is TRBJ1-6; perhaps TRBD1 as D (5 bases). CDR1 is KGHSY and CDR2 is FQNENV in the germline V gene. The CDR3 is 15 residues long. Trimming stripped 4 bases from V and 12 bases from J, with 19 bases between. CDR3 in DNA: TGTGCCAGCAGCCGCCTCGTGCGGGGCTGGGAACCCCTCCACTTT. This sequence encodes CASSRLVRGWEPLHF.

This clonotype has only a few counts. The gene calls are TRBV3-1 and TRBJ1-1; D is possibly TRBD1 (5 bases). CDR1 is LGHDT and CDR2 is YNNKEL in the germline V gene (reference sequence). The CDR3 is 13 residues long. Between the trimmed V and J ends, which lost 2 bases and 7 bases, there was a span of 11 bases. CDR3 DNA: TGTGCCAGCAGCCAAAGAGGGGACGATGAAGCTTTCTTT. This translates into CASSQRGDDEAFF.

This clonotype was seen at least ten times. The chain joins TRBV16 to TRBJ2-1, with 7 bases lining up with TRBD1. The CDR3 totals 15 residues. Looked up from germline, CDR1 is KGHSY and CDR2 is FQNENV. The trim removed 2 bases at V and 6 bases at J, leaving 7 bases unmatched. CDR3 in DNA: TGTGCCAGCAGCCAAGCTCCGGGACAGTCCAATGAGCAGTTCTTC. This gives the protein CASSQAPGQSNEQFF.

This clonotype was detected only a few times. V and J are TRBV7-2 and TRBJ2-1; tentative D call: TRBD2 (6 bases). The CDR3 consists of 14 residues. V dropped 4 bases and J dropped 3 bases, with 10 bases sitting between them. Germline V CDR1 and CDR2: SGHTA, FQGNSA. The CDR3 DNA reads TGTGCCAGCAGCTCCGGGACTCTCTACAATGAGCAGTTCTTC. Amino acids: CASSSGTLYNEQFF.

This clonotype was counted a few times. The genes are TRBV2 and TRBJ1-1, with TRBD1 as a possible D gene (6 bases). V shed 5 bases and J shed 11 bases, with 12 bases lying between them. Germline-derived CDR1 and CDR2 are SNHLY and FYNNEI. CDR3 size: 11 residues. The CDR3 sequence is CASSPDRGAFF. In DNA form, the CDR3 reads TGTGCCAGCAGTCCGGACAGAGGCGCTTTCTTT.

This rearrangement joins TRBV6-2 or TRBV6-3 to TRBJ2-7, with a tentative D call TRBD2 (5 bases). CDR1 and CDR2 (germline): MNHEY, SVGEGT. CDR3 length: 15 amino acids. Trimming took off 7 bases at V and 5 bases at J, with 21 bases between the two ends. As DNA, the CDR3 is TGTGCCAGCACCCTCGATCGGGGTTTTCTCCACGAGCAGTACTTC. Its translation: CASTLDRGFLHEQYF.

The chain carries TRBV4-3 and TRBJ1-2, with D perhaps matching TRBD1 (5 bases). CDR3 length: 15 amino acids. V dropped 3 bases and J dropped 4 bases, with 15 bases sitting between them. The germline V gene has CDR1 LGHNA and CDR2 YSLEER. The CDR3 loop is CASSHGTGSSYGYTF. The CDR3 DNA follows: TGCGCCAGCAGCCACGGGACTGGCAGCTCCTATGGCTACACCTTC.

J is TRBJ2-1 and V is TRBV5-1; TRBD1 aligns across 7 bases. Germline CDR1 and CDR2: SGHRS and YFSETQ. The CDR3 sequence is 15 residues long. The V segment lost 7 bases and the J segment 0 bases; nucleotides outside the gene matches: 7. CDR3 amino acids: CASRTGTDSYNEQFF. The CDR3 DNA is TGCGCCAGCCGAACCGGGACAGACTCCTACAATGAGCAGTTCTTC.

The genes are TRBV13 and TRBJ1-4; tentative D call: TRBD1 (6 bases). Trimming pared 2 bases from V and 8 bases from J, leaving 9 bases between. The CDR3 loop spans 13 amino acids. The germline V gene encodes CDR1 PRHDT and CDR2 FYEKMQ (reference sequence). The CDR3 nucleotides are TGTGCCAGCAGCTTACAGACAGGCGAAAAACTGTTTTTT. Residues: CASSLQTGEKLFF.

The J gene is TRBJ2-1, the V gene TRBV6-2 or TRBV6-3; D uncertain. CDR3 length equals 14 residues. V dropped 8 bases and J dropped 3 bases, with 14 bases sitting between them. Per germline, CDR1 MNHEY and CDR2 SVGEGT. The CDR3 loop is CASSLAGFYNEQFF. The CDR3 DNA reads as TGTGCCAGCTCATTAGCCGGATTCTACAATGAGCAGTTCTTC.

This rearrangement joins TRBV7-9 to TRBJ2-3; D perhaps matches TRBD1 (5 bases). The CDR3 has 16 residues. V lost 1 base and J lost 4, with 15 bases in between. CDR1 is SEHNR and CDR2 is FQNEAQ in the germline V gene (reference sequence). CDR3 sequence: CASSLGEAGLADTQYF. The CDR3 nucleotides are TGTGCCAGCAGCTTAGGTGAGGCAGGGTTGGCAGATACGCAGTATTTT.

This chain uses TRBV10-3 with TRBJ2-2; D may correspond to TRBD1 or TRBD2 (5 bases each). The CDR3 is made up of 14 amino acids. Germline CDR1 ENHRY, CDR2 SYGVKD. V lost 2 bases to trimming and J lost 3 bases, with 7 bases between them. CDR3 in amino acids: CAISEGGDTGELFF. In DNA, the CDR3 is TGTGCCATCAGTGAGGGGGGAGACACCGGGGAGCTGTTTTTT.

Ten or more counts support this clonotype. The CDR3 does not close with the conserved phenylalanine or tryptophan, likely indicating a read error. Because the CDR3's place on the DNA is in doubt, the DNA is left out and the CDR3 is given as listed by TCRdb. Here the CDR3 reads CASESRLY. This chain connects TRBV7-3 to TRBJ1-5. Per the germline V gene, CDR1 is SGHTA and CDR2 is FQGTGA. The CDR3 has 8 amino acids, counting both end residues.